This TCR beta chain was retrieved from a study of blood T cells in healthy people across ages. Whole-study findings and limits: Per million T cells, TCR beta diversity dropped about linearly as age rose.

In regard to this clonotype: Its target is not known.

Sample-barcoded 5' priming and a J-beta primer mix drove a second PCR of about 6 to 12 cycles. TCRdb re-derived calls from the 5' RACE reads in MiXCR, one entry per CDR3 protein. The profile shows about 640,000 distinct CDR3 sequences, around 54% of them singletons. Individuals who donated were healthy Caucasians from Russia aged roughly 6 to 100. Peripheral blood from each donor was collected in a volume of approximately 9.5 milliliters. The receptor comes from a man aged 60 to 69 in good health. Material for sequencing was blood.

The CDR3, as DNA: TGTGCCACCAGGTTAAACATCGGAAAGACCCAGTACTTC. Residues: CATRLNIGKTQYF. The V gene is TRBV2, the J gene TRBJ2-5; D not certain. The CDR3 is made up of 13 amino acids. V lost 10 bases and J 6 bases, leaving 18 bases between the germline ends. CDR1 and CDR2 (germline): SNHLY, FYNNEI.